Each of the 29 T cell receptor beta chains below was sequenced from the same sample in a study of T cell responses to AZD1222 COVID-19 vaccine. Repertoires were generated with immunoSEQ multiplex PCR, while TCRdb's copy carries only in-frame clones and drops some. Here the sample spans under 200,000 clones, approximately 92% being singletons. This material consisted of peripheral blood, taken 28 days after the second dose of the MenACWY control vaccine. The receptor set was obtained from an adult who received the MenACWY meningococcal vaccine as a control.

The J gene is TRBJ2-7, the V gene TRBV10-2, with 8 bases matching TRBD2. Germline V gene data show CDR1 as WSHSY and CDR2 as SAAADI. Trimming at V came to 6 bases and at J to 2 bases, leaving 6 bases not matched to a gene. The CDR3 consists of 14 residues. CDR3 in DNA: TGCGCCAGCAGCATTAGCGGGGCCCCCTACGAGCAGTACTTC. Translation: CASSISGAPYEQYF.

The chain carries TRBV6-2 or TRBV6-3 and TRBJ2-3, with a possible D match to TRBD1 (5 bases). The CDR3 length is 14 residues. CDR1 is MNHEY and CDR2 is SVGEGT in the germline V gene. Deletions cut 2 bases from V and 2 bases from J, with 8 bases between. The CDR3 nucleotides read TGTGCCAGCAGTTACGCGGACAACACAGATACGCAGTATTTT. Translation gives CASSYADNTDTQYF.

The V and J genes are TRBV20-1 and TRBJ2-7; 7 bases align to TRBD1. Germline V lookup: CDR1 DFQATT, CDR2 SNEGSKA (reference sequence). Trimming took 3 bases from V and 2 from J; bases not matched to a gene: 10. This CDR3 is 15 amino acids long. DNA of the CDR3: TGCAGTGCTAGTCCGAGACAGGGTGGGACCTACGAGCAGTACTTC. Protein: CSASPRQGGTYEQYF.

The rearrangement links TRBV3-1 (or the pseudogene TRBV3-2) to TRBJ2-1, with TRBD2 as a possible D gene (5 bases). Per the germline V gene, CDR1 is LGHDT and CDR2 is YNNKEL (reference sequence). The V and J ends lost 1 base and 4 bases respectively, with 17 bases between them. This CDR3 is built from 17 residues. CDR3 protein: CASSQVRSSRGYNEQFF. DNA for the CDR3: TGTGCCAGCAGCCAAGTAAGGTCTAGCCGCGGTTACAATGAGCAGTTCTTC.

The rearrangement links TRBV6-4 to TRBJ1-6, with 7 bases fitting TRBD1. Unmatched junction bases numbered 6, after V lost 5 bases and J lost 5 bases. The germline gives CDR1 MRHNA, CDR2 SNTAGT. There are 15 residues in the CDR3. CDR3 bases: TGTGCCAGCAGTCTAAACCAGGGGGATAATTCACCCCTCCACTTT. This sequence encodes CASSLNQGDNSPLHF.

CDR3 in amino acids: CASRGLAGPDTQYF. The CDR3 DNA sequence: TGTGCCAGCAGGGGACTAGCGGGACCAGATACGCAGTATTTT. V and J are TRBV6-5 and TRBJ2-3; 13 bases agree with TRBD2. The CDR3 sequence is 14 residues long. Germline CDR1 reads MNHEY; CDR2 reads SVGAGI. V dropped 6 bases and J dropped 4; count of bases not matched to a gene: 1.

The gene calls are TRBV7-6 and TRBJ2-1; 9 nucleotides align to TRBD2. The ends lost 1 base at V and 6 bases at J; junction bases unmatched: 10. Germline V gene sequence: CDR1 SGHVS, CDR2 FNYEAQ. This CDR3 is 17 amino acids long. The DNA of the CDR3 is TGTGCCAGCAGCTTAGTTCCGGGCGGGAGGGCCCTCAATGAGCAGTTCTTC. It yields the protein CASSLVPGGRALNEQFF. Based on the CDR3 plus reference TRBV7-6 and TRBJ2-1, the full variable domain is GAGVSQSPRYKVTKRGQDVALRCDPISGHVSLYWYRQALGQGPEFLTYFNYEAQQDKSGLPNDRFSAERPEGSISTLTIQRTEQRDSAMYRCASSLVPGGRALNEQFFGPGTRLTVL.

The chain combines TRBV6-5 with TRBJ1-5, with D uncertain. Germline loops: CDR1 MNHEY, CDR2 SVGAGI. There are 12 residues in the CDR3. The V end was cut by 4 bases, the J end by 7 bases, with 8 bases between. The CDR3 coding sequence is TGTGCCAGCAGTTCCGGAGTGCAGCCCCAGCATTTT. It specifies CASSSGVQPQHF.

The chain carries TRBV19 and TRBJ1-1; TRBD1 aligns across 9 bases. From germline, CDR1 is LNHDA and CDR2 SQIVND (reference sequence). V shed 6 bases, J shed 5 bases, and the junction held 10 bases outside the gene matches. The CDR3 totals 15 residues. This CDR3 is CASSTQGARRTEAFF. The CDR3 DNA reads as TGTGCCAGTAGCACACAGGGGGCAAGAAGAACTGAAGCTTTCTTT.

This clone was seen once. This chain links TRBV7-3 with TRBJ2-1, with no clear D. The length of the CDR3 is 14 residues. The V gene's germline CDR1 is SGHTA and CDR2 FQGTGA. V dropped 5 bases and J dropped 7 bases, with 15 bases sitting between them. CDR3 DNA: TGTGCCAGCAGCCTGATCGGGTGGGGAAATGAGCAGTTCTTC. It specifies CASSLIGWGNEQFF.

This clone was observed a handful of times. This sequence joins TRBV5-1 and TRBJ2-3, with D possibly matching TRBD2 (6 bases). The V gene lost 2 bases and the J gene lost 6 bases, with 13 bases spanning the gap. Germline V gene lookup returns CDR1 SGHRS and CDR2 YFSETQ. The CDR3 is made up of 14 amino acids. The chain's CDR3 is CASSFADGSDTQYF. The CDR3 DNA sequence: TGCGCCAGCAGCTTTGCTGACGGGAGTGATACGCAGTATTTT.

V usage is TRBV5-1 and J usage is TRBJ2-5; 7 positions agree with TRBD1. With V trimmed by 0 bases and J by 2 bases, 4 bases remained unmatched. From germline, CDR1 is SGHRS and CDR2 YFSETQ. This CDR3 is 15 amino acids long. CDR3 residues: CASSLAGTEQETQYF. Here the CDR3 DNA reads TGCGCCAGCAGCTTGGCTGGGACAGAACAAGAGACCCAGTACTTC.

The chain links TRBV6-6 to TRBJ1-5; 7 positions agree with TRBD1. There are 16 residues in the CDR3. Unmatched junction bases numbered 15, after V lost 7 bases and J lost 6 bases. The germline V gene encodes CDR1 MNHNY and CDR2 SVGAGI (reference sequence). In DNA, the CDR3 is TGTGCCAGCACGAAGGGGGAGGGGGCTTCTCTTCAGCCCCAGCATTTT. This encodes CASTKGEGASLQPQHF.

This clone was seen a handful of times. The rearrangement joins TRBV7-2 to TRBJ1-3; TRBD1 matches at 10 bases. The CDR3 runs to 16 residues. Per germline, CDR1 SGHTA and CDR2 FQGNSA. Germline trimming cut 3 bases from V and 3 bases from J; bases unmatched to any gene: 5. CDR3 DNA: TGTGCCAGCAGCTTGACAGGGGGCTCTAGTGGAAACACCATATATTTT. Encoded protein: CASSLTGGSSGNTIYF.

In DNA form, the CDR3 reads TGCGCCAGCCAGCCTCTGGCGGGCCTCTACAATGAGCAGTTCTTC. Its translation is CASQPLAGLYNEQFF. The chain links TRBV4-1 to TRBJ2-1; D perhaps matches TRBD2 (5 bases). Trimming took off 8 bases at V and 3 bases at J, with 17 bases between the two ends. Germline V gene lookup returns CDR1 MGHRA and CDR2 YSYEKL. CDR3 length: 15 residues.

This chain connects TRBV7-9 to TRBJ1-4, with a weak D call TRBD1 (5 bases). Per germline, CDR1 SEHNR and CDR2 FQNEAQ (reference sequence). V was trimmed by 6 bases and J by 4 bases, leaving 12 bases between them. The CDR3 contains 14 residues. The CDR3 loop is CASSTGTLNEKLFF. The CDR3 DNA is TGTGCCAGCAGTACCGGGACTCTTAATGAAAAACTGTTTTTT.

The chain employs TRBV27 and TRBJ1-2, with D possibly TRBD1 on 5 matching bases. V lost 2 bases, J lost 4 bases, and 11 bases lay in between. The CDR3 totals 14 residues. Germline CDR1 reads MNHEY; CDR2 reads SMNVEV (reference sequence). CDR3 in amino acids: CASSLTGLGYGYTF. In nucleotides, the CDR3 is TGTGCCAGCAGTTTAACGGGGCTCGGCTATGGCTACACCTTC.

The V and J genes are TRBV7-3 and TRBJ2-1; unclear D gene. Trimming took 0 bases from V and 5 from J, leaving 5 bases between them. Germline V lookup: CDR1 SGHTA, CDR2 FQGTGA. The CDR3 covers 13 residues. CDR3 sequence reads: CASSLTNNNEQFF. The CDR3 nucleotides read TGTGCCAGCAGCTTAACTAACAACAATGAGCAGTTCTTC.

As DNA, the CDR3 is TGTGCCAGCTCACCAAGAGGACGGCGGACGGGTTCCTACGAGCAGTACTTC. This translates into CASSPRGRRTGSYEQYF. The gene calls are TRBV18 and TRBJ2-7; D is undetermined. CDR1 and CDR2 from the germline V gene are KGHSH and LQKENI. The CDR3 totals 17 residues. Trimming pared 2 bases from V and 1 base from J, leaving 18 bases between. Complete variable domain (other parts from reference TRBV18 and TRBJ2-7): NAGVMQNPRHLVRRRGQEARLRCSPMKGHSHVYWYRQLPEEGLKFMVYLQKENIIDESGMPKERFSAEFPKEGPSILRIQQVVRGDSAAYFCASSPRGRRTGSYEQYFGPGTRLTVT.

The CDR3 DNA is TGTGCCAGTAGTACCCCTGGGGATTTGAACACTGAAGCTTTCTTT. Translation: CASSTPGDLNTEAFF. The J gene is TRBJ1-1, the V gene TRBV19; D is unresolved. The CDR3 sequence is 15 residues long. Germline V gene lookup returns CDR1 LNHDA and CDR2 SQIVND (reference sequence). V was trimmed by 4 bases and J by 0 bases, leaving 12 bases between them. Looking up the rest from reference TRBV19 and TRBJ1-1 gives the full variable domain: DGGITQSPKYLFRKEGQNVTLSCEQNLNHDAMYWYRQDPGQGLRLIYYSQIVNDFQKGDIAEGYSVSREKKESFPLTVTSAQKNPTAFYLCASSTPGDLNTEAFFGQGTRLTVV.

CDR3 bases: TGTGCCAGCAGCTTAAATAGCGGGAACTCCTACAATGAGCAGTTCTTC. This sequence encodes CASSLNSGNSYNEQFF. The chain is built from TRBV11-2 and TRBJ2-1; 8 nucleotides match TRBD2. This CDR3 is 16 amino acids long. Germline trimming cut 2 bases from V and 0 bases from J; bases unmatched to any gene: 3. Germline CDR1 is SGHAT and CDR2 is FQNNGV.

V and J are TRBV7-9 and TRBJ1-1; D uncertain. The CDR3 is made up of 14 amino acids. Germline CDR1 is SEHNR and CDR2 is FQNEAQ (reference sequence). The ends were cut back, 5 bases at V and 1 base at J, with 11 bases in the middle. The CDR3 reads CASSPWTGNTEAFF. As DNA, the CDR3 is TGTGCCAGCAGCCCCTGGACTGGGAACACTGAAGCTTTCTTT.

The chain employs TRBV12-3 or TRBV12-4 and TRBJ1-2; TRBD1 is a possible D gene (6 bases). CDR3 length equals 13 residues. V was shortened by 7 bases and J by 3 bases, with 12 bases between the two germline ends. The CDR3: CASTRGVDYGYTF. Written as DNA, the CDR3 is TGTGCCAGCACCAGGGGAGTCGACTATGGCTACACCTTC.

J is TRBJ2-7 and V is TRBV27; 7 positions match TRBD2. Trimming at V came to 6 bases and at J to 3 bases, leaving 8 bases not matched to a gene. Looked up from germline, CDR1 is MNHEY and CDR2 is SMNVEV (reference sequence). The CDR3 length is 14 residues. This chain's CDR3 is CASRYREVGYEQYF. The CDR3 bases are TGTGCCAGCAGATACCGGGAGGTGGGCTACGAGCAGTACTTC.

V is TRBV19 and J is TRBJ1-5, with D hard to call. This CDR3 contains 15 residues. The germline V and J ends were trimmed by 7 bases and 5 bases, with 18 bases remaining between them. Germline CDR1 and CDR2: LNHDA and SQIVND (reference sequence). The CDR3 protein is CASNPVGTADQPQHF. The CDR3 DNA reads TGTGCCAGTAATCCGGTGGGAACCGCGGATCAGCCCCAGCATTTT.

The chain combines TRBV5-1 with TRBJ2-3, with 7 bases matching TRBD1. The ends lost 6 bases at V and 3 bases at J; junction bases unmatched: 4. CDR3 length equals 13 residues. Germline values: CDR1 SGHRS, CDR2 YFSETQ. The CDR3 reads CASKGGGTDTQYF. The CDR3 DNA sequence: TGCGCCAGCAAAGGGGGCGGAACAGATACGCAGTATTTT.

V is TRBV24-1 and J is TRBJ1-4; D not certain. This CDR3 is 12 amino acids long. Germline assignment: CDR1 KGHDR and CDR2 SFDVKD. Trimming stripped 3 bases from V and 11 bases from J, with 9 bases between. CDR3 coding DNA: TGTGCCACCAGTGATGCCCCTGGGAAACTGTTTTTT. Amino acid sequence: CATSDAPGKLFF.

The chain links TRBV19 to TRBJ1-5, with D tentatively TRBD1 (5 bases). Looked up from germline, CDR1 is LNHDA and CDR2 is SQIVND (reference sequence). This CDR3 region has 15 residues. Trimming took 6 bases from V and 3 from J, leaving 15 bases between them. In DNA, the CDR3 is TGTGCCAGTAGATTACCGGGACCGTCCAATCAGCCCCAGCATTTT. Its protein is CASRLPGPSNQPQHF.

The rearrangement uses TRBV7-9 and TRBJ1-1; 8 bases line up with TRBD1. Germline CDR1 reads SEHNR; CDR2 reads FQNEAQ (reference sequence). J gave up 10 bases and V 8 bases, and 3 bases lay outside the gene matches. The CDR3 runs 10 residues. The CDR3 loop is CASDRGRAFF. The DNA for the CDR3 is TGTGCCAGCGACAGGGGCCGAGCTTTCTTT. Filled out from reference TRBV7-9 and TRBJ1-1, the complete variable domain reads DTGVSQNPRHKITKRGQNVTFRCDPISEHNRLYWYRQTLGQGPEFLTYFQNEAQLEKSRLLSDRFSAERPKGSFSTLEIQRTEQGDSAMYLCASDRGRAFFGQGTRLTVV.